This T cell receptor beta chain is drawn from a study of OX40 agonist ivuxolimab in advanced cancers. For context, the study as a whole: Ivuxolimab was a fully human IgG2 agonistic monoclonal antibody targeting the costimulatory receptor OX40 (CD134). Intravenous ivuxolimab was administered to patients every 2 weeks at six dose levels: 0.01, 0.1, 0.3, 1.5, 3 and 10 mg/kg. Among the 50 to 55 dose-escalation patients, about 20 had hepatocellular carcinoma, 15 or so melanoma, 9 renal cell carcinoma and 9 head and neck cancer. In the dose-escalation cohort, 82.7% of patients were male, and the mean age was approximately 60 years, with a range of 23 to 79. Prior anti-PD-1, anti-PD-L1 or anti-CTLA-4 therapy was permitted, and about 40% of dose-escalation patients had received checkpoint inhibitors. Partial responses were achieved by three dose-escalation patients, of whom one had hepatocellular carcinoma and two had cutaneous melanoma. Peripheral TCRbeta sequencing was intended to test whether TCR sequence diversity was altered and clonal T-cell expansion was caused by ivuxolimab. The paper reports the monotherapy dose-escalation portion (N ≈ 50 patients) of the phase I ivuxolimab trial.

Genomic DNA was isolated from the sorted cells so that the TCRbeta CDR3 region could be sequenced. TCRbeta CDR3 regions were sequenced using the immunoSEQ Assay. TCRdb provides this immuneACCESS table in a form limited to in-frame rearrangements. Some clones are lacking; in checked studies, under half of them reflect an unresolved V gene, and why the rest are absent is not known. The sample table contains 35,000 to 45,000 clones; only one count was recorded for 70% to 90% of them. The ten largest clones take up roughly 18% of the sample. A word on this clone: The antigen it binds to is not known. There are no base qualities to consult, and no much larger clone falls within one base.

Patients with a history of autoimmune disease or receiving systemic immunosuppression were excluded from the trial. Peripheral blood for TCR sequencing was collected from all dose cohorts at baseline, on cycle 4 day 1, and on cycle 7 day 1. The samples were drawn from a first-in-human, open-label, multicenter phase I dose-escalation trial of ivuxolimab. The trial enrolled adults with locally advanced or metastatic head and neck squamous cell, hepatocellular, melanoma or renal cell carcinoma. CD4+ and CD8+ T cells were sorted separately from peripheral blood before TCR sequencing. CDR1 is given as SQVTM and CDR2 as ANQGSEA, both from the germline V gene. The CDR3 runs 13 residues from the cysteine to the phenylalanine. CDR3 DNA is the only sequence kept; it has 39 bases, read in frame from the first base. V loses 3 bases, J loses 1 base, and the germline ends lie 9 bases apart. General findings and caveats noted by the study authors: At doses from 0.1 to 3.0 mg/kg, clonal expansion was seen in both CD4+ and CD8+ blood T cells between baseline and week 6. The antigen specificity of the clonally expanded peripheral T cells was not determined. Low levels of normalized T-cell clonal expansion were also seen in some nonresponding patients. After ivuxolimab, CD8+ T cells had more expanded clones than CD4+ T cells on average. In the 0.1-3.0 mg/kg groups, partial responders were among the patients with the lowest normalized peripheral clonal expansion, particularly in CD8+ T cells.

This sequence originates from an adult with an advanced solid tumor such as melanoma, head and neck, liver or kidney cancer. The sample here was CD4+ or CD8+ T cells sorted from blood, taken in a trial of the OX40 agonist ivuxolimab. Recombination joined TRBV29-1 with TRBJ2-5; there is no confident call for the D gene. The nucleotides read TGCAGCGTTGACGAAGGGTTCCAAGAGACCCAGTACTTC. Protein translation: CSVDEGFQETQYF.